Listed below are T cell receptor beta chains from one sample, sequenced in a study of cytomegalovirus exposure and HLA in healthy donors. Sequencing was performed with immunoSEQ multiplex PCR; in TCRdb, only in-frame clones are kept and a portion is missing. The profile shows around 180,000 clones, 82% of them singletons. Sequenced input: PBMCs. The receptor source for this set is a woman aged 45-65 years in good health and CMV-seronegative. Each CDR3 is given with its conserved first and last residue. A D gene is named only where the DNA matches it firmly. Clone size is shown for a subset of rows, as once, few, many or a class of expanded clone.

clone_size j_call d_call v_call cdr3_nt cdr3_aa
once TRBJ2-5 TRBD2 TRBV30 TGTGCCTGGGGCCTAGCGGGGGGCGGGGAGACCCAGTACTTC CAWGLAGGGETQYF
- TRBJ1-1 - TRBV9 TGTGCCAGCAGCGTAGCAGTGAACACTGAAGCTTTCTTT CASSVAVNTEAFF
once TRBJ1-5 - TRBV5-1 TGCGCCAGCAAAGCCAGCGGGGCTAATCAGCCCCAGCATTTT CASKASGANQPQHF
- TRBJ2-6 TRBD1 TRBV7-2 TGTGCCAGCAGCCAGGGGACAGCTGGGGCCAACGTCCTGACTTTC CASSQGTAGANVLTF
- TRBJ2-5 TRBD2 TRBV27 TGTGCCAGCAGTCCAACGATGGGGGGGGAGACCCAGTACTTC CASSPTMGGETQYF
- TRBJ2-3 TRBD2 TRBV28 TGTGCCAGCATTCCCGGGACTAGCGGGAGACCAGATACGCAGTATTTT CASIPGTSGRPDTQYF
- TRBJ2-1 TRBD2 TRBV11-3 TGTGCCAGCAGCTTTAGCGGGACCTACAATGAGCAGTTCTTC CASSFSGTYNEQFF
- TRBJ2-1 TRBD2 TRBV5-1 TGCGCCAGCACCTTCGGGGGTAGCGGGAGTGCAGCGGTGGGGAATGAGCAGTTCTTC CASTFGGSGSAAVGNEQFF
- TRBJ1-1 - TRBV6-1 TGTGCCAGCAGGGGGGGGAACACTGAAGCTTTCTTT CASRGGNTEAFF
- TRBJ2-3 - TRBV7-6 TGTGCCAGCAGCTTAGGGGGGCGTTCTAGCACAGATACGCAGTATTTT CASSLGGRSSTDTQYF
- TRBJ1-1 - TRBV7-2 TGTGCCAGCCGTGATACAGGGAGCACTGAAGCTTTCTTT CASRDTGSTEAFF
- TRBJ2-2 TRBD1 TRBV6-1 TGTGCCAGCACCGGGACAGGGGGCGGCGGGGAGCTGTTTTTT CASTGTGGGGELFF
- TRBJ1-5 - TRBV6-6 TGTGCCAGCAAGGGGGGGAATCAGCCCCAGCATTTT CASKGGNQPQHF
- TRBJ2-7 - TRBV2 TGTGCCAGCACCCCAGGTAGGGGCTCCTACGAGCAGTACTTC CASTPGRGSYEQYF
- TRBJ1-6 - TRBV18 TGTGCCAGCTCACGGGACAAGGACGGTTCACCCCTCCACTTT CASSRDKDGSPLHF
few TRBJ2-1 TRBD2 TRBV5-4 TGTGCCAGCAGCTTGGATTGGACTAGCGGCAATGAGCAGTTCTTC CASSLDWTSGNEQFF
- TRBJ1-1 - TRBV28 TGTGCCACCCGGGGGGGTGGGTCTGAAGCTTTCTTT CATRGGGSEAFF
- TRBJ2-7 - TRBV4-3 TGCGCCAGCAGCCAAGCAGAAACCTCCTACGAGCAGTACTTC CASSQAETSYEQYF
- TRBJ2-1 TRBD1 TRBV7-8 TGTGCCAGCAGCAGAACAGGGGGCCATGAGCAGTTCTTC CASSRTGGHEQFF
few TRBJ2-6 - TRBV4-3 TGCGCCAGCAGCCAAGACCCCCAGGGGGCCAACGTCCTGACTTTC CASSQDPQGANVLTF
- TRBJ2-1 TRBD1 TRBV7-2 TGTGCCAGCGCCAGCCTGGACAGGGGAAGCGACAATGAGCAGTTCTTC CASASLDRGSDNEQFF
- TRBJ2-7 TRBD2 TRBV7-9 TGTGCCAGCAGCTTAAGGCGGGAGGGCTACGAGCAGTACTTC CASSLRREGYEQYF
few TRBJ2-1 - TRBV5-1 TGCGCCAGCAAAACGGGGAGGAACAATGAGCAGTTCTTC CASKTGRNNEQFF